This record concerns one TCR beta chain sequence. This record belongs to a study of cytomegalovirus exposure and HLA in healthy donors. The CDR3 contains 15 residues. CDR1 MNHNY and CDR2 SVGAGI come from the germline V gene (reference sequence). The V and J ends lost 1 base and 1 base respectively, with 10 bases between them. Both 60 Vbeta primers and 13 Jbeta primers went into the PCR. The data were produced by immunoSEQ multiplex PCR, yet TCRdb's version contains in-frame clones alone and is incomplete. This sample has 100,000 to 150,000 clones, with about two thirds found just once. V usage is TRBV6-6 and J usage is TRBJ1-1, with D tentatively TRBD1 (6 bases). The sequence was obtained from a woman in her fifties or sixties in good health and CMV-seropositive. The sequencing input was PBMCs. In DNA, the CDR3 is TGTGCCAGCAGTTACTACGCAGGGGAGAACACTGAAGCTTTCTTT. It encodes CASSYYAGENTEAFF.